These 31 T cell receptor beta chains were sequenced from one sample in a study of T cells after yellow fever vaccination. TCRdb reanalysed the 5' RACE reads using MiXCR and keeps one entry per CDR3 protein. The sample has approximately 330,000 distinct CDR3 sequences, roughly 4% seen once; the top ten hold 20% to 25%. Source: PBMCs, taken 5 days after the yellow fever booster vaccination. The source of these receptors is a man between 18 and 35 years old who received the YFV17D yellow fever vaccine.

This clonotype was seen only a few times. This rearrangement joins TRBV29-1 to TRBJ2-3, with D tentatively TRBD2 (7 bases). The V and J ends lost 5 bases and 3 bases respectively, with 12 bases between them. Germline lookup yields CDR1 SQVTM and CDR2 ANQGSEA. The CDR3 is made up of 13 amino acids. The chain's CDR3 is CSVTGRVTDTQYF. The CDR3 DNA reads TGCAGCGTTACAGGGAGGGTGACAGATACGCAGTATTTT.

The rearrangement uses TRBV4-2 and TRBJ2-2; tentative D call: TRBD1 (7 bases). With 5 bases removed from V and 0 bases from J, the gap between germline ends came to 25 bases. This CDR3 is built from 20 residues. Germline CDR1 and CDR2: LGHNA and YNFKEQ. The CDR3 nucleotides read TGTGCCAGCAGCGCAGGGGGACTCGGACTCTTCGGAGCGAACACCGGGGAGCTGTTTTTT. Protein sequence: CASSAGGLGLFGANTGELFF.

This clonotype has just a few counts. The chain carries TRBV24-1 and TRBJ2-3, with D maybe TRBD2 (6 bases). V lost 4 bases and J lost 6, with 10 bases in between. CDR1 is KGHDR, CDR2 SFDVKD, per germline. The CDR3 length is 13 residues. DNA for the CDR3: TGTGCCACCAGTGACCCGGGACTCGATACGCAGTATTTT. This translates into CATSDPGLDTQYF.

For the CDR3, the DNA is TGTGCCAGCAGTGTGACAGGGCGCGGAAACACCATATATTTT. Translated: CASSVTGRGNTIYF. The chain recombines TRBV25-1 with TRBJ1-3, with 7 bases that match TRBD1. CDR1 and CDR2 (germline): MGHDK, SYGVNS. V trimming: 4 bases; J trimming: 4 bases; junction bases outside the gene matches: 4. The length of the CDR3 is 14 residues.

There are a few counts of this clonotype. The chain links TRBV9 to TRBJ2-1, with 7 bases that match TRBD2. Germline V gives CDR1 SGDLS, CDR2 YYNGEE. This CDR3 has 17 residues. The V segment lost 2 bases and the J segment 4 bases; nucleotides outside the gene matches: 12. The CDR3 DNA follows: TGTGCCAGCAGCGTCGGATTACGGGGGGAACCATACAATGAGCAGTTCTTC. It is translated as CASSVGLRGEPYNEQFF. Full variable domain (outside the CDR3, taken from reference TRBV9 and TRBJ2-1): DSGVTQTPKHLITATGQRVTLRCSPRSGDLSVYWYQQSLDQGLQFLIQYYNGEERAKGNILERFSAQQFPDLHSELNLSSLELGDSALYFCASSVGLRGEPYNEQFFGPGTRLTVL.

This clonotype has only a few counts. CDR3 DNA: TGTGCCAGCAGCTTCCCCGGGACAGGGGTGAACACTGAAGCTTTCTTT. Protein: CASSFPGTGVNTEAFF. This chain links TRBV7-8 with TRBJ1-1, with 10 bases aligning to TRBD1. V was pared by 3 bases and J by 0 bases, with 4 bases of the junction left unmatched. This CDR3 region has 16 residues. Germline CDR1 reads SGHVS; CDR2 reads FQNEAQ.

This clonotype was detected a few times. The chain has TRBV3-1 and TRBJ1-2; D not resolved. The CDR3 is 13 residues long. The ends were cut back, 1 base at V and 7 bases at J, with 10 bases in the middle. CDR1 is LGHDT, CDR2 YNNKEL, per germline (reference sequence). The CDR3 DNA follows: TGTGCCAGCAGCCAAGGTTTTACTGGTGGCTACACCTTC. This translates into CASSQGFTGGYTF.

In this sample, this clonotype turned up many times. This chain connects TRBV6-2 or TRBV6-3 to TRBJ2-2, with D unresolved. Germline CDR1 reads MNHEY; CDR2 reads SVGEGT. The CDR3 covers 16 residues. The V and J ends lost 5 bases and 2 bases respectively, with 15 bases between them. The CDR3 sequence: CASSPRSGPNTGELFF. DNA for the CDR3: TGTGCCAGCAGTCCTAGGTCCGGACCTAACACCGGGGAGCTGTTTTTT.

In its sample, this clonotype was seen a few times. This chain joins TRBV19 and TRBJ2-3; TRBD2 might be the D (6 bases). Germline-derived CDR1 and CDR2 are LNHDA and SQIVND (reference sequence). V was cut by 4 bases and J by 4 bases, with 15 bases left in between. CDR3 length: 15 residues. The CDR3 spells CASSTSPASADTQYF. In DNA, the CDR3 is TGTGCCAGTAGTACCTCCCCTGCTAGCGCAGATACGCAGTATTTT.

This clonotype was seen many times. This chain links TRBV14 with TRBJ1-2; TRBD1 is a possible D gene (6 bases). In germline, CDR1 is SGHDN, CDR2 FVKESK. Trimming removed 0 bases at V and 4 bases at J, with 9 bases between. This CDR3 has 14 amino acids. The CDR3 region has the DNA TGTGCCAGCAGCCAAGATAGGACAGTCTATGGCTACACCTTC. It codes for CASSQDRTVYGYTF.

This clonotype was observed many times. The V and J genes are TRBV5-1 and TRBJ1-2; D unclear. The V gene's germline CDR1 is SGHRS and CDR2 YFSETQ. This CDR3 is built from 12 residues. Trimming stripped 4 bases from V and 2 bases from J, with 6 bases between. CDR3 residues: CASSTDNYGYTF. The CDR3 nucleotides read TGCGCCAGCAGCACCGACAACTATGGCTACACCTTC.

This clonotype came up many times. The chain carries TRBV7-2 and TRBJ1-3, with D uncertain. Germline assignment: CDR1 SGHTA and CDR2 FQGNSA. The V end was cut by 6 bases, the J end by 10 bases, with 10 bases between. This CDR3 region has 11 residues. The CDR3 sequence: CASSPHETIYF. CDR3 nucleotides: TGTGCCAGCAGTCCACACGAAACCATATATTTT. The full variable domain, rest sourced from reference TRBV7-2 and TRBJ1-3, is GAGVSQSPSNKVTEKGKDVELRCDPISGHTALYWYRQSLGQGLEFLIYFQGNSAPDKSGLPSDRFSAERTGGSVSTLTIQRTQQEDSAVYLCASSPHETIYFGEGSWLTVV.

In its sample, this clonotype was seen many times. The chain employs TRBV20-1 and TRBJ2-1; 8 bases align to TRBD1. Germline assignment: CDR1 DFQATT and CDR2 SNEGSKA (reference sequence). Germline trimming cut 5 bases from V and 9 bases from J; bases unmatched to any gene: 15. The CDR3 has 15 amino acids. The CDR3 spells CSARRDRLILSEQFF. The CDR3 DNA is TGCAGTGCTCGCCGGGACAGGTTGATTCTTTCTGAGCAGTTCTTC.

Ten or more counts support this clonotype. This sequence joins TRBV18 and TRBJ2-1, with TRBD2 as a possible D gene (5 bases). The CDR3 consists of 15 residues. Germline CDR1 and CDR2: KGHSH and LQKENI. Trimming left V 3 bases short and J 2 bases short, with 11 bases between. DNA of the CDR3: TGTGCCAGCTCACCCCTAGCCGACACCTACAATGAGCAGTTCTTC. Protein: CASSPLADTYNEQFF.

The table lists this clonotype with many counts. The genes are TRBV24-1 and TRBJ2-1; D gene uncertain. Per the germline V gene, CDR1 is KGHDR and CDR2 is SFDVKD. V lost 5 bases and J lost 9, with 22 bases in between. CDR3 length equals 16 residues. DNA of the CDR3: TGTGCCACCAGTGCCGCTTTTGGGTTAACAGCGACTGAGCAGTTCTTC. Its translation is CATSAAFGLTATEQFF.

At least ten counts were recorded for this clonotype. The rearrangement uses TRBV7-9 and TRBJ1-6; a possible D gene is TRBD1 (5 bases). Trimming took 2 bases from V and 5 from J, leaving 10 bases between them. The CDR3 is made up of 15 amino acids. The germline CDR1 and CDR2 sequences are SEHNR and FQNEAQ (reference sequence). In DNA, the CDR3 is TGTGCCAGCAGCTTATCCGGGGGTAATAATTCACCCCTCCACTTT. Its translation is CASSLSGGNNSPLHF.

This clonotype was seen only a few times. This chain connects TRBV4-3 to TRBJ1-2; maybe TRBD1 (5 bases). The CDR3 length is 15 residues. Germline lookup yields CDR1 LGHNA and CDR2 YSLEER. V was pared by 2 bases and J by 8 bases, with 18 bases between. The DNA of the CDR3 is TGCGCCAGCAGCCAATGGCCGCCAGGGCCGCAAGGCTACACCTTC. Amino acid sequence: CASSQWPPGPQGYTF.

This clonotype has more than one count but fewer than ten. V and J are TRBV2 and TRBJ1-2; TRBD1 matches at 8 bases. Trimming at V came to 4 bases and at J to 3 bases, leaving 10 bases not matched to a gene. Germline V CDR1 and CDR2: SNHLY, FYNNEI. This CDR3 region has 16 residues. CDR3 DNA sequence: TGTGCCAGCAGTGCTCAACCGGGACAGGTCTACTATGGCTACACCTTC. Amino acid sequence: CASSAQPGQVYYGYTF.

This clonotype was counted a few times. Here the CDR3 DNA reads TGCGCCAGCAGCTGGGGACAGGGCGGCTCCTATAATTCACCCCTCCACTTT. It codes for CASSWGQGGSYNSPLHF. The gene calls are TRBV5-1 and TRBJ1-6, with 9 bases aligning to TRBD1. CDR3 length: 17 residues. V was pared by 3 bases and J by 0 bases, with 4 bases of the junction left unmatched. CDR1 and CDR2 from the germline V gene are SGHRS and YFSETQ.

This clonotype has just a few counts. The V gene is TRBV4-1, the J gene TRBJ2-5; D remains ambiguous. The length of the CDR3 is 12 residues. V shed 1 base and J shed 4 bases, with 4 bases lying between them. In germline, CDR1 is MGHRA, CDR2 YSYEKL. CDR3 residues: CASSQAPETQYF. The CDR3 coding sequence is TGCGCCAGCAGCCAAGCCCCAGAGACCCAGTACTTC.

This chain joins TRBV3-1 and TRBJ1-2, with 9 nucleotides matching TRBD1. Per germline, CDR1 LGHDT and CDR2 YNNKEL (reference sequence). The CDR3 has 17 amino acids. Trimming took 0 bases from V and 5 from J; bases not matched to a gene: 10. The CDR3 is CASSQDGGQGTLYGYTF. CDR3 nucleotides: TGTGCCAGCAGCCAAGATGGAGGACAGGGGACCTTGTATGGCTACACCTTC.

This clonotype showed up just a few times. The chain couples TRBV29-1 to TRBJ1-1; a possible D gene is TRBD1 (5 bases). Germline loops: CDR1 SQVTM, CDR2 ANQGSEA. The CDR3 runs 12 residues. Trimming pared 5 bases from V and 0 bases from J, leaving 7 bases between. CDR3 protein: CSVHRMNTEAFF. DNA of the CDR3: TGCAGCGTTCACAGGATGAACACTGAAGCTTTCTTT. Variable domain in full (rest from reference TRBV29-1 and TRBJ1-1): SAVISQKPSRDICQRGTSLTIQCQVDSQVTMMFWYRQQPGQSLTLIATANQGSEATYESGFVIDKFPISRPNLTFSTLTVSNMSPEDSSIYLCSVHRMNTEAFFGQGTRLTVV.

This clonotype has just a few counts. This chain connects TRBV12-3 or TRBV12-4 to TRBJ1-1; D is undetermined. The CDR3 loop spans 16 amino acids. Trimming removed 7 bases from V and 0 bases from J, with 18 bases in between. The CDR3 sequence: CASKTDEELLNTEAFF. CDR3 nucleotide sequence: TGTGCCAGCAAGACCGACGAGGAGCTTTTGAACACTGAAGCTTTCTTT.

This clonotype was found once. The V and J genes are TRBV5-1 and TRBJ2-1; D is undetermined. With the DNA end fitting TRBJ2-5 better, the J assignment may be wrong. CDR1 and CDR2 from the germline V gene are SGHRS and YFSETQ. The CDR3 contains 14 residues. CDR3: CASSLVRQQETQYF. In DNA, the CDR3 is TGCGCCAGCAGCTTGGTTCGCCAGCAAGAGACCCAGTACTTC.

J is TRBJ2-1 and V is TRBV7-6; D is possibly TRBD2 (7 bases). V was clipped by 1 base and J by 9 bases, with 13 bases between them. Germline V gene lookup returns CDR1 SGHVS and CDR2 FNYEAQ. The CDR3 covers 14 residues. CDR3 loop: CASSLGTGRGEQFF. In DNA form, the CDR3 reads TGTGCCAGCAGCTTAGGTACAGGGAGGGGTGAGCAGTTCTTC.

This chain connects TRBV29-1 to TRBJ2-1; D possibly corresponds to TRBD1 (6 bases). The V gene's germline CDR1 is SQVTM and CDR2 ANQGSEA. V dropped 1 base and J dropped 0 bases, with 13 bases sitting between them. The CDR3 runs to 16 residues. The CDR3 spells CSVEGEGGDSYNEQFF. The CDR3 DNA reads TGCAGCGTTGAAGGGGAAGGGGGAGACTCCTACAATGAGCAGTTCTTC.

Only a few counts were recorded for this clonotype. The chain joins TRBV4-2 to TRBJ2-3; 13 bases are shared with TRBD2. Unmatched junction bases numbered 1, after V lost 1 base and J lost 3 bases. The CDR3 length is 16 residues. Per the germline V gene, CDR1 is LGHNA and CDR2 is YNFKEQ. The CDR3 region is CASSQGTSGGTDTQYF. CDR3 DNA sequence: TGTGCCAGCAGCCAAGGGACTAGCGGGGGAACAGATACGCAGTATTTT.

This clonotype was observed many times. The CDR3 nucleotides are TGTGCCAGCAGCACAGGGGGTGGCTACACCTTC. It is translated as CASSTGGGYTF. The chain joins TRBV6-5 to TRBJ1-2; 8 nucleotides align to TRBD1. This CDR3 region has 11 residues. V shed 6 bases, J shed 7 bases, and the junction held 1 base outside the gene matches. Germline loops: CDR1 MNHEY, CDR2 SVGAGI.

This clonotype was seen only a few times. V and J are TRBV2 and TRBJ1-1, with D hard to call. The germline CDR1 and CDR2 sequences are SNHLY and FYNNEI. This CDR3 contains 11 residues. Trimming stripped 4 bases from V and 7 bases from J, with 7 bases between. The CDR3: CASSADGEAFF. The DNA of the CDR3 is TGTGCCAGCAGTGCGGACGGTGAAGCTTTCTTT.

This clonotype was seen a few times. The chain links TRBV12-3 or TRBV12-4 to TRBJ2-5; 7 positions agree with TRBD2. This CDR3 comprises 15 residues. V was clipped by 5 bases and J by 6 bases; unmatched bases: 12. The CDR3 spells CASSHGASGEKTQYF. The CDR3 coding sequence is TGTGCCAGCAGTCACGGGGCTAGCGGAGAAAAGACCCAGTACTTC.

V usage is TRBV6-5 and J usage is TRBJ1-2; no clear D gene. CDR3 size: 13 residues. Trimming stripped 4 bases from V and 5 bases from J, with 11 bases between. From germline, CDR1 is MNHEY and CDR2 SVGAGI. The CDR3 nucleotides are TGTGCCAGCAGTTCCCCACAACGATATGGCTACACCTTC. Translated, it gives CASSSPQRYGYTF.